Listed here is a single TCR beta chain. This entry is derived from a study of technical replicates of blood from a few donors. Measured with immunoSEQ multiplex PCR; TCRdb has only the in-frame clones, and not every one. The data hold tens of thousands of clones, with roughly 92% observed a single time. The V segment lost 0 bases and the J segment 5 bases; nucleotides outside the gene matches: 6. The V gene's germline CDR1 is LGHNA and CDR2 YNFKEQ. CDR3 length: 15 residues. Material for sequencing was T cells isolated from PBMCs. The chain has TRBV4-2 and TRBJ1-1; 7 bases are a match to TRBD1. The receptor was derived from a human donor in good health. CDR3 residues: CASSQDLVQGTEAFF. CDR3 in DNA: TGTGCCAGCAGCCAAGACTTAGTACAGGGGACTGAAGCTTTCTTT.